The sequence of this T cell receptor (beta chain) was determined in a study of T cell changes during pregnancy in multiple sclerosis (dated by TCRdb to about 2019). The study in broad terms: The study examined how the T cell repertoire changed over the course of pregnancy in women with multiple sclerosis.

Comments on this clone: Its antigen target is currently unknown. Within one base of it there is no much larger clone, and no base qualities were kept.

From its cysteine to its phenylalanine, the CDR3 spans 14 amino acids. Kept here is only the CDR3 DNA, which spans 42 bases and is read in frame from base 1. To prepare the library, the immunoSEQ multiplex PCR assay was applied. TCRdb took over this immuneACCESS table, retaining in-frame rearrangements with V and J assigned. Such tables are incomplete; in checked studies, under half of the missing clones stem from an unresolved V gene, and the remainder is unexplained. A total of around 71,000 clones appear in this sample, about 91% of them only once. The top ten clonotypes cover around 1.6% of the sample.

This material consisted of peripheral blood, taken after pregnancy. The TCR originated in a female donor with multiple sclerosis, enrolled in a pregnancy study. The receptor chain draws on TRBV21-1 and TRBJ1-1; the table gives TRBD1 as D, unverified against the DNA. TRBV21-1 is classified as a pseudogene. The CDR3 sequence is CASSRRDRNTEAFF. In nucleotide form, the sequence is TGTGCCAGCAGCAGAAGGGACAGAAACACTGAAGCTTTCTTT.